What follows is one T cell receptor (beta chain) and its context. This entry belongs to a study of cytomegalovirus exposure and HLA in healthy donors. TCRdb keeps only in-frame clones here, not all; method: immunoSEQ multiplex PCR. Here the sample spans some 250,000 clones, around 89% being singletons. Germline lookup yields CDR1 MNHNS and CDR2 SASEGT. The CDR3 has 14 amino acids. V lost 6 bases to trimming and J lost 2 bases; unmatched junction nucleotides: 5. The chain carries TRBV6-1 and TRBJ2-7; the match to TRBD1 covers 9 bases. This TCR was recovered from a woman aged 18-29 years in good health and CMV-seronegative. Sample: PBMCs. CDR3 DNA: TGTGCCAGCAGCGACGGGACAGGGACCTACGAGCAGTACGTC. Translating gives CASSDGTGTYEQYV.